The present TCR beta chain was sequenced within a study of OX40 agonist ivuxolimab in advanced cancers. Study-wide results and limits: Researchers report that CD8+ T cells had, on average, more expanded clones than CD4+.

The V gene lost 8 bases and the J gene lost 5 bases, with 12 bases spanning the gap. This CDR3 region has 13 residues. Germline CDR1 MNHEY, CDR2 SVGAGI. Some clones are missing from TCRdb's copy, which holds only in-frame ones; the method was immunoSEQ multiplex PCR. Here the sample spans some 150,000 clones, 90% being singletons. For this clone: Its antigen is not identified.

The gene calls are TRBV6-5 and TRBJ2-2; a possible D gene is TRBD2 (5 bases). The sample consisted of CD4+ or CD8+ T cells sorted from blood, taken in a trial of the OX40 agonist ivuxolimab. This clonotype was obtained from an adult with an advanced solid tumor such as melanoma, head and neck, liver or kidney cancer. This CDR3 reads CASGQTGTGELFF. Here the CDR3 DNA reads TGTGCCAGCGGCCAGACGGGGACCGGGGAGCTGTTTTTT.